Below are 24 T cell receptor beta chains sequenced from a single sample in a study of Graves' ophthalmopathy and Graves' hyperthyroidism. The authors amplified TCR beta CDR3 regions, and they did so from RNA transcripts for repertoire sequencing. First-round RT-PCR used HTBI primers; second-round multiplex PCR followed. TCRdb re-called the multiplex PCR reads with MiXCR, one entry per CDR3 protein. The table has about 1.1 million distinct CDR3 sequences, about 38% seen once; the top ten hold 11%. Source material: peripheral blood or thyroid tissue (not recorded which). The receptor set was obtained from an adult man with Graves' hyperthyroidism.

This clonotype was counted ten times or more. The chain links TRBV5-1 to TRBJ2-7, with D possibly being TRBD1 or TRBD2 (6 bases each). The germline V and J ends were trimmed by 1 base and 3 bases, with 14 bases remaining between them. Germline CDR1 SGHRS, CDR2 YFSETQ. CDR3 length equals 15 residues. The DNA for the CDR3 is TGCGCCAGCAGCTTGACAGGAGGGGGGCGCTACGAGCAGTACTTC. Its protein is CASSLTGGGRYEQYF. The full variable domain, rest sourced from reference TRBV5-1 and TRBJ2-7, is KAGVTQTPRYLIKTRGQQVTLSCSPISGHRSVSWYQQTPGQGLQFLFEYFSETQRNKGNFPGRFSGRQFSNSRSEMNVSTLELGDSALYLCASSLTGGGRYEQYFGPGTRLTVT.

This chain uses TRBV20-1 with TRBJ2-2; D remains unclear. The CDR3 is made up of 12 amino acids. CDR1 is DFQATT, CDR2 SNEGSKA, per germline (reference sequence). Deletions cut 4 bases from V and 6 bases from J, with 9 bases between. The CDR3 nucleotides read TGCAGTGCTACAGAATCCCCCGGGGAGCTGTTTTTT. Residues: CSATESPGELFF.

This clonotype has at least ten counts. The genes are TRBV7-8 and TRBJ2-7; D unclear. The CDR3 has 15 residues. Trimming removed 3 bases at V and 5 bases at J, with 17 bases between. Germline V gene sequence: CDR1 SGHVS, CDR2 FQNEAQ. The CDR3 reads CASSFSAGLWDEQYF. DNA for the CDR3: TGTGCCAGCAGCTTCAGTGCCGGTCTATGGGACGAGCAGTACTTC.

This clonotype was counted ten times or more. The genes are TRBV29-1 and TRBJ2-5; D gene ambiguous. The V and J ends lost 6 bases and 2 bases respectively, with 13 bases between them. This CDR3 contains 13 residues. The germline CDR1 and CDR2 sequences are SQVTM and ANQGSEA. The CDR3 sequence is CSVKRHIQETQYF. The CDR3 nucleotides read TGCAGCGTCAAACGACATATTCAAGAGACCCAGTACTTC.

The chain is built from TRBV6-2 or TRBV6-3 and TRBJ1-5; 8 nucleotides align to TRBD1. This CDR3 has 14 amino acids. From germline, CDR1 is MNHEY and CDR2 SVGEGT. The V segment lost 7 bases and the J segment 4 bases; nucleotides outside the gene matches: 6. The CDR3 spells CASNGQGRNQPQHF. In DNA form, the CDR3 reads TGTGCCAGCAATGGACAGGGTCGAAATCAGCCCCAGCATTTT.

CDR3 sequence (DNA): TGCAGTGCTAGGCGACAGCCGAATCAGCCCCAGCATTTT. Residues: CSARRQPNQPQHF. The chain joins TRBV20-1 to TRBJ1-5; tentative D call: TRBD1 (5 bases). Trimming pared 3 bases from V and 4 bases from J, leaving 10 bases between. CDR1 is DFQATT, CDR2 SNEGSKA, per germline (reference sequence). CDR3 size: 13 residues.

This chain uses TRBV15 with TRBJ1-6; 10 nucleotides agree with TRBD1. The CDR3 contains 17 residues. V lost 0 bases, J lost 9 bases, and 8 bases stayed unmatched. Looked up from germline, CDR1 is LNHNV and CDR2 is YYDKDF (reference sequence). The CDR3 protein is CATSREGQGSISSPLHF. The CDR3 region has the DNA TGTGCCACCAGCAGAGAGGGACAGGGGAGCATCAGTTCACCCCTCCACTTT.

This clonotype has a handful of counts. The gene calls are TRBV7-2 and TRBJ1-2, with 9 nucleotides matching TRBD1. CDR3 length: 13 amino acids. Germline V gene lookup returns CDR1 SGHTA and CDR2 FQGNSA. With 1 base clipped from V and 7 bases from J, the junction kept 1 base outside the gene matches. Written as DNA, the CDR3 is TGTGCCAGCAGCTTAGGGACAGGGGCTGGCTACACCTTC. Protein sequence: CASSLGTGAGYTF.

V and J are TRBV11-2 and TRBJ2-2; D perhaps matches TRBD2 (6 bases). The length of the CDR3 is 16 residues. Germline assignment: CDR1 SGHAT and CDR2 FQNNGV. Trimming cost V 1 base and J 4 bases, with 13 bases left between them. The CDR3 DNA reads TGTGCCAGCAGCTTAGTGTCTGGGGAGGTCACCGGGGAGCTGTTTTTT. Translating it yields CASSLVSGEVTGELFF.

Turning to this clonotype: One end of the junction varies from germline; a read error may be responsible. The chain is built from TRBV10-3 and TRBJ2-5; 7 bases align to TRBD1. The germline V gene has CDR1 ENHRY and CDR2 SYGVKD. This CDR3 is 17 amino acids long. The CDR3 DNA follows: TGTGCCAGCAGTTACCAGACAGGGACAGAGACTCAAGAGACCCAGTACTTC. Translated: CASSYQTGTETQETQYF.

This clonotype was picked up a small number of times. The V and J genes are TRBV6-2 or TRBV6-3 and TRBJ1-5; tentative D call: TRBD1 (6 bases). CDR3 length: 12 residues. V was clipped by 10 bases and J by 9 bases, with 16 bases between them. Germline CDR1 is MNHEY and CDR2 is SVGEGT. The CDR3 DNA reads TGTGCCAACAGAGCGGACAGTAGGCCCCAGCATTTT. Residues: CANRADSRPQHF.

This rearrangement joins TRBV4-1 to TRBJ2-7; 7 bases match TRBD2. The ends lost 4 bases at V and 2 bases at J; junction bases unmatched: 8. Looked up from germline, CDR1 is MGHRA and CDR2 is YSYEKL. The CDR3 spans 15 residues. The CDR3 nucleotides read TGCGCCAGCAGCCCCAACGCGGGGGTTGCCTACGAGCAGTACTTC. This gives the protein CASSPNAGVAYEQYF.

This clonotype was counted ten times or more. CDR3 sequence (DNA): TGTGCCAGCAGCCAAGATCGGAAGGGCTATGGCTACACCTTC. It codes for CASSQDRKGYGYTF. The rearrangement joins TRBV14 to TRBJ1-2, with unresolved D. Trimming removed 0 bases from V and 4 bases from J, with 9 bases in between. Per the germline V gene, CDR1 is SGHDN and CDR2 is FVKESK. This CDR3 is built from 14 residues.

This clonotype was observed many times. The CDR3 loop reads CASREDRSNTGELFF. CDR3 DNA: TGTGCCAGCAGGGAGGACAGATCGAACACCGGGGAGCTGTTTTTT. This chain connects TRBV12-3 or TRBV12-4 to TRBJ2-2, with D possibly matching TRBD1 (6 bases). The ends were cut back, 6 bases at V and 0 bases at J, with 11 bases in the middle. CDR3 length equals 15 residues.

CDR3 nucleotide sequence: TGTGCCAGCAGCTTGCAGGGTTGGGAAAAACTGTTTTTT. Its translation is CASSLQGWEKLFF. This rearrangement joins TRBV7-2 to TRBJ1-4; maybe TRBD1 (5 bases). V lost 3 bases and J lost 8, with 10 bases in between. Germline CDR1 reads SGHTA; CDR2 reads FQGNSA. The CDR3 runs to 13 residues.

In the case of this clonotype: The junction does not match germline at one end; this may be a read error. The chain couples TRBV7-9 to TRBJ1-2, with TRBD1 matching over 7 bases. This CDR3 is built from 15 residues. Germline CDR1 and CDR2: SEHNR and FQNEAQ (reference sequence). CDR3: CASSENAGTVYGYTF. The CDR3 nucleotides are TGCGCCAGCAGCGAAAACGCCGGGACAGTATATGGCTACACTTTC.

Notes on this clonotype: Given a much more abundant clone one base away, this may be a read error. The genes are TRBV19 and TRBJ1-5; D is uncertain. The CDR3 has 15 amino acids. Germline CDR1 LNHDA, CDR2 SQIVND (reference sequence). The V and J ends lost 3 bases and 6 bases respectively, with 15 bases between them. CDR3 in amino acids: CASSISTERIQPQHF. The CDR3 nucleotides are TGTGCCAGTAGTATTTCGACTGAAAGGATTCAGCCCCAGCATTTT. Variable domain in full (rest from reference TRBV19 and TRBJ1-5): DGGITQSPKYLFRKEGQNVTLSCEQNLNHDAMYWYRQDPGQGLRLIYYSQIVNDFQKGDIAEGYSVSREKKESFPLTVTSAQKNPTAFYLCASSISTERIQPQHFGDGTRLSIL.

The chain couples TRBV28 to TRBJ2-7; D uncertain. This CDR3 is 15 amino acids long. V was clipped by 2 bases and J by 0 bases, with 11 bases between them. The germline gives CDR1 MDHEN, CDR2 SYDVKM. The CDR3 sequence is CASSLGIATSYEQYF. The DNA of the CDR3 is TGTGCCAGCAGTTTAGGGATAGCCACCTCCTACGAGCAGTACTTC.

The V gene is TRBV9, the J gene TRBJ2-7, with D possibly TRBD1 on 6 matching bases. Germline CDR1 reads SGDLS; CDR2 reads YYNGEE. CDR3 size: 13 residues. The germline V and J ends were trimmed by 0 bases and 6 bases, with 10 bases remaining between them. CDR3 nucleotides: TGTGCCAGCAGCGTAGCAGGGGCCCGCGAGCAGTACTTC. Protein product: CASSVAGAREQYF.

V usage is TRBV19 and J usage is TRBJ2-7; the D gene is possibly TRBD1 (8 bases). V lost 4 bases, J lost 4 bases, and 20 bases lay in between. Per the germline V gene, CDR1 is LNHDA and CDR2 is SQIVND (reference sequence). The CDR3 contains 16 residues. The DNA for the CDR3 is TGTGCCAGTAGTACCCATGGACAGGGAGGGCTTTACGAGCAGTACTTC. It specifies CASSTHGQGGLYEQYF.

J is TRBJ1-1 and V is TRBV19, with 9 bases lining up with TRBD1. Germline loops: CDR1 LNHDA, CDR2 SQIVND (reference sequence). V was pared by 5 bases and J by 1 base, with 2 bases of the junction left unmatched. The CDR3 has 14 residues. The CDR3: CASSGTGTNTEAFF. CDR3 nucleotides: TGTGCCAGTAGTGGGACAGGGACGAACACTGAAGCTTTCTTT.

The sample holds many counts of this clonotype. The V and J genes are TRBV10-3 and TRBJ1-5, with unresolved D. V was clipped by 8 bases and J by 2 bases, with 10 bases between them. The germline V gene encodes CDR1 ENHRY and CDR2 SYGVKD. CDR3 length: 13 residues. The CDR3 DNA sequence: TGTGCCATCCCGGGAAGGGGCAATCAGCCCCAGCATTTT. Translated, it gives CAIPGRGNQPQHF.

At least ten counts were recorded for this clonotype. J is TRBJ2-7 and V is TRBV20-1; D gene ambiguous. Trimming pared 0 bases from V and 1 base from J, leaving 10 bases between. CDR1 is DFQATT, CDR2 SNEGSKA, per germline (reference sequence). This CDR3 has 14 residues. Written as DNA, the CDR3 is TGCAGTGCTAGAGATTGGGCTGAGTCCTACGAGCAGTACTTC. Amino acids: CSARDWAESYEQYF.

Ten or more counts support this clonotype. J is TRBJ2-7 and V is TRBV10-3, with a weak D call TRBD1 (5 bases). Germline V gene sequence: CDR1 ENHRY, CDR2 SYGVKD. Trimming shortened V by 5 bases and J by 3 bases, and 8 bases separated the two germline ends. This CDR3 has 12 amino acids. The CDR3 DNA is TGTGCCATCAGTAAGACAGACTACGAGCAGTACTTC. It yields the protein CAISKTDYEQYF.